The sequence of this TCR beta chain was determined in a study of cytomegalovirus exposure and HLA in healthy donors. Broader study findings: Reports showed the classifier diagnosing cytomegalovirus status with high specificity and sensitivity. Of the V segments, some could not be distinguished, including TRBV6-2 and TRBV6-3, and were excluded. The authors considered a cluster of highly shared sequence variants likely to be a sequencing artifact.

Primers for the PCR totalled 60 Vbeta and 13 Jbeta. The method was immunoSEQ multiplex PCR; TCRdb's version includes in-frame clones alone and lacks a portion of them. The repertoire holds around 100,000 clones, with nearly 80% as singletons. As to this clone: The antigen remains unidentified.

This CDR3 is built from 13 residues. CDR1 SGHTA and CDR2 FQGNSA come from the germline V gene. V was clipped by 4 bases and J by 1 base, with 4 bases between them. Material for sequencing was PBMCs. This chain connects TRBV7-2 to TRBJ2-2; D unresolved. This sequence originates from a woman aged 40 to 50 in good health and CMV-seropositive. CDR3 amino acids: CASSSRNTGELFF. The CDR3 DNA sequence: TGTGCCAGCAGCTCTCGGAACACCGGGGAGCTGTTTTTT.